This T cell receptor (beta chain) was identified during a study of blood T cells in healthy people across ages (dated by TCRdb to about 2015). With respect to the entire study: In model experiments, template switching captured roughly one uniquely barcoded TCR beta cDNA molecule for every two T cells. The donors were split into four age groups: young (average around 17 years), middle-aged (about 40), aged (around 67) and long-lived (under 90). The study measured age-related changes in TCR beta repertoire diversity using deep sequencing normalized with unique cDNA molecular identifiers. For two donors (one aged 18 to 30 and one aged 80 or older), the study analyzed two additional independent replicas of 1 million unique cDNA reads from the same blood draw.

General conclusions and limits of the study: Observed TCR beta diversity per million T cells fell roughly linearly with age, and a significant reduction was already apparent by age about 38. There was a strong correlation between observed TCR beta diversity and the percentage of naive T cells measured by flow cytometry. Because the CMV infection status of the donors was unknown, age-related changes in expanded clonotypes may potentially have been confounded. Estimates of total diversity from one million sequenced T cells were regarded as lower bounds and underestimates. The long-lived group showed more naive CD4+ T cells, fewer expanded clones and increased TCR diversity than the aged group, suggesting age selection. Since profiling was done on bulk unsorted PBMCs, naive and antigen-experienced compartments could not be conclusively compared.

The donors were roughly 39 Caucasian individuals from Russia, aged roughly 6 to 95 years, who were systemically healthy. Around 9.8 milliliters of peripheral blood were collected from each donor into EDTA-treated Vacutainer tubes. Ficoll-Paque density-gradient centrifugation was used to isolate PBMCs, with at least 7 million obtained per sample. Trizol reagent was used to extract total RNA from PBMCs, with at least 5 micrograms per sample. For every donor, an aliquot of PBMCs went through flow cytometry to measure the percentages of naive CD45RAhigh/CD27high T cells. This clonotype was recorded only once. There is no known antigen for this receptor. A read error may explain this, as a much larger clone is one base away. The V end loses 4 bases and the J end loses 8 bases, and a stretch of 17 bases separates them. From the germline V gene, CDR1 is SQVTM and CDR2 is ANQGSEA. From its cysteine to its phenylalanine, the CDR3 spans 13 amino acids. Kept here is only the CDR3 DNA, which spans 39 bases and is read in frame from base 1.

To prepare the library, 5' RACE was applied. Sequencing was carried out with an Illumina HiSeq 2500. A second about 6 to 11 cycle PCR used a sample-barcoded 5' primer and a J-beta primer mix. A unique molecular identifier was introduced onto each TCR beta cDNA molecule by a template-switch 5' adaptor carrying 12 random nucleotides. At least 2.5 million CDR3-containing paired-end reads were obtained from each sample. First-strand cDNA synthesis was performed from all RNA using the Mint cDNA synthesis kit, with priming by a TRBC-specific oligonucleotide. All cDNA was treated with uracil-DNA glycosylase and then went through a first 18-cycle PCR with the universal primers M1SS and BC2_uni_R. As for the original processing: Normalization of each sample was performed by random selection of 1 million high-quality reads, each carrying a distinct molecular identifier. Reads with shared molecular identifiers were discarded instead of being binned into consensus sequences. CDR3 identification, clonotype clustering and error correction used MiTCR with a Q25 quality threshold and the strictest error-elimination algorithm. Lower-bound total TCR beta diversity was estimated with a nonparametric unseen species model using Euler transformation. The public reads were reanalyzed by TCRdb: fastp trimming at Q25, MiXCR alignment, in-frame beta chains only. Duplicate CDR3 protein sequences are folded into a single record with the most common DNA and genes. The V and J calls shown here were made by TCRdb, not taken from the authors' results. This sample comprises some 890,000 distinct CDR3 sequences, almost 30% of them detected only once. 10% of the sample is in the top ten clones.

The same specimen was also included in a second study, on T cells of mothers and their children. As the second publication notes: Nine systemically healthy Caucasian individuals, comprising three mothers and their six children, were included as donors. cDNA synthesis consumed the entire amount of extracted RNA, loaded at around 1.4 ug RNA in each 15 ul reaction. In the second PCR, the M1S primer introduced both the sample barcodes and 2-4 random nucleotides. Over 8 million TCR beta CDR3 reads were obtained for each mother, and some 3.1 million reads were obtained for each child. Thymic selection shapes the output of TCR recombination in a similar way in related and unrelated pairs, and inherited differences have a minor effect. Related mother-child pairs always showed normalized repertoire overlap that was slightly higher than in unrelated mother-child pairs, though the difference was never significant. No persistent microchimeric T cell clones were detected, at a sensitivity of 80 to 100 clones per million clonotypes. The study used deep NGS to compare TCR beta repertoires of mothers and children, seeking features distinguishing related mother-child pairs from unrelated individuals. Mothers averaged approximately 41 +/- 4 years of age and children averaged approximately 12 +/- 4 years. After adapters were ligated using NEBNext reagents, the libraries underwent 100+100 nt paired-end sequencing on an Illumina HiSeq 2000. Mother and child libraries were prepared a month apart and sequenced in separate runs to prevent cross-contamination. For each donor, between about 500,000 and 2,100,000 distinct TCR beta clonotypes were identified. Naive TCR beta clonotypes were estimated from low-frequency clonotypes matched to each donor's FACS-determined naive share, without sorting.

The specimen was blood. This clonotype was sampled from a woman aged 40 to 49 in good health. The rearranged segments are TRBV29-1 and TRBJ1-2; confidence is insufficient to name the D gene. The CDR3 region has the sequence CSVGRFRRRGYTF. The bases read TGCAGCGTTGGAAGGTTCAGGAGGCGAGGCTACACCTTC.